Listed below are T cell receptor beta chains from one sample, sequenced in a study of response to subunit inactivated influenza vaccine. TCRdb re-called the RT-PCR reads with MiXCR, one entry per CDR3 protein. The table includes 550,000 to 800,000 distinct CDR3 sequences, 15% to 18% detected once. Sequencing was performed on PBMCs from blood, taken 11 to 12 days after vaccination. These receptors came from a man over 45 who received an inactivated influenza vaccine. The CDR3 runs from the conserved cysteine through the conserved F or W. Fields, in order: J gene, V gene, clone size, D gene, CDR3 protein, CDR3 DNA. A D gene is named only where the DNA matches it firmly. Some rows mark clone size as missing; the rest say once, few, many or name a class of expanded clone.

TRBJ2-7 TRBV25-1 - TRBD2 CASCPIGRNEQYF TGTGCCAGCTGTCCGATCGGGAGGAACGAGCAGTACTTC
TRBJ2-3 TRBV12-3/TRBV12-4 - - CASRTNGDTQYF TGTGCCAGCAGGACGAACGGGGATACGCAGTATTTT
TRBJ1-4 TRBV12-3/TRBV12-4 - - CASSLDTAFVEKLFF TGTGCCAGCAGTTTAGACACAGCCTTTGTGGAAAAACTGTTTTTT
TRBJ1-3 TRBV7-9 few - CASSLDSGLKNTIYF TGTGCCAGCAGCTTAGACTCAGGACTTAAAAACACCATATATTTT
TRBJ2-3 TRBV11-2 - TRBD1 CASSRQGNRRPDTQYF TGTGCCAGCAGCCGACAGGGTAATCGTCGACCAGATACGCAGTATTTT
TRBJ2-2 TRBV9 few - CASSPPGRLTGELFF TGTGCCAGCAGCCCACCGGGCAGACTCACCGGGGAGCTGTTTTTT
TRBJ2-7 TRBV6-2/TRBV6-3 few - CASSYSGIHYEQYF TGTGCCAGCAGTTACTCAGGGATCCACTACGAGCAGTACTTC
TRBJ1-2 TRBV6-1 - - CASSEAQANYGYTF TGTGCCAGCAGTGAAGCGCAAGCTAACTATGGCTACACCTTC
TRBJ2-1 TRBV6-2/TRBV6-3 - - CASSYWASTYNEQFF TGTGCCAGCAGTTACTGGGCTAGCACCTACAATGAGCAGTTCTTC
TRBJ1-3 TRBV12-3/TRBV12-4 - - CASRGDMELAIYF TGTGCCAGCAGGGGGGACATGGAATTGGCCATATATTTT
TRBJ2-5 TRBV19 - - CASSIDLWRQETQYF TGTGCCAGTAGTATAGATCTATGGAGGCAAGAGACCCAGTACTTC
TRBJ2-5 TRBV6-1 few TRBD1 CASSDGTVIQETQYF TGTGCCAGCAGTGACGGGACAGTAATCCAAGAGACCCAGTACTTC
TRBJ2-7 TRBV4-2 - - CASSQYTSAPEQYF TGTGCCAGCAGCCAATACACCAGCGCCCCCGAGCAGTACTTC
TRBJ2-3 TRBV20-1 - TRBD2 CSADGRNTDTQYF TGCAGTGCTGACGGGAGGAACACAGATACGCAGTATTTT
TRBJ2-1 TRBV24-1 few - CATSGGNNEQFF TGTGCCACCAGTGGAGGAAACAATGAGCAGTTCTTC
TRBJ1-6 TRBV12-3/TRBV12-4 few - CASSAAAGIRSNSPLHF TGTGCCAGCAGTGCGGCAGCAGGGATCCGCTCTAATTCACCCCTCCACTTT
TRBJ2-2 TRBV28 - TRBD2 CASSLSGGASEELFF TGTGCCAGCAGTTTAAGCGGGGGGGCCTCCGAGGAGCTGTTTTTT
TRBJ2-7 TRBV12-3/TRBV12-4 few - CASSPSGTDYEQYF TGTGCCAGCAGTCCAAGTGGAACAGACTACGAGCAGTACTTC
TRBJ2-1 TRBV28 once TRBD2 CASSTLIRGGNEQFF TGTGCCAGCAGCACCTTAATCCGCGGGGGCAATGAGCAGTTCTTC
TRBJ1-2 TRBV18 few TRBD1 CASSPPGQGIGGYTF TGTGCCAGCTCACCACCGGGACAGGGAATAGGCGGCTACACCTTC
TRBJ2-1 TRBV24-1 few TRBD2 CATSDFRGVSLFF TGTGCCACCAGTGATTTTCGGGGGGTCTCCCTTTTCTTC
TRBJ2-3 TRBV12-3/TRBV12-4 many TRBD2 CASSLLQRGGADTQYF TGTGCCAGCAGTTTACTGCAGCGGGGGGGCGCTGATACGCAGTATTTT
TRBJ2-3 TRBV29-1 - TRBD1 CSVRDRDTQYF TGCAGCGTACGGGACAGAGATACGCAGTATTTT
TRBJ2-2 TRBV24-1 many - CATSDFSSLFF TGTGCCACCAGTGATTTCAGCTCCCTGTTTTTT
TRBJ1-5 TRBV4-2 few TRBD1 CASSPQRTGVVGPQHF TGTGCCAGCAGCCCTCAACGGACAGGGGTGGTGGGACCCCAGCATTTT
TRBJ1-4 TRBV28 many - CASNGRGRDNEKLFF TGTGCCAGCAACGGCAGAGGTCGAGATAATGAAAAACTGTTTTTT
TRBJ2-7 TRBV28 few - CASSLNVGTTSYEQYF TGTGCCAGCAGCCTAAATGTAGGGACAACCTCCTACGAGCAGTACTTC
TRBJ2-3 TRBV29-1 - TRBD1 CSVARSGGLRTDTQYF TGCAGCGTTGCCCGATCAGGGGGTTTACGCACAGATACGCAGTATTTT
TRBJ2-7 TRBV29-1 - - CSVGTTPGGGPYEQYF TGCAGCGTTGGCACCACCCCAGGGGGAGGACCCTACGAGCAGTACTTC
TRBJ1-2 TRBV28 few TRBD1 CASNLRRGRNYGYTF TGTGCCAGCAATCTTAGGAGGGGGCGAAACTATGGCTACACCTTC
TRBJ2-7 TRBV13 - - CASRKMGGTYEQYF TGTGCCAGCAGAAAAATGGGGGGTACCTACGAGCAGTACTTC
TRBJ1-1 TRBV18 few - CASSPASTPLNAEAFF TGTGCCAGCTCACCCGCTTCAACCCCACTGAACGCTGAAGCTTTCTTT
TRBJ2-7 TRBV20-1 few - CSASEMSYEQYF TGCAGTGCTAGTGAAATGAGCTACGAGCAGTACTTC
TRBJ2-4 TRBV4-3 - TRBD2 CASSHIWGLAGAKNIQYF TGCGCCAGCAGCCACATATGGGGACTAGCGGGAGCCAAAAACATTCAGTACTTC
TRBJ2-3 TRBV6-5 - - CASSYGGGFTDTQYF TGTGCCAGCAGTTACGGTGGGGGCTTCACAGATACGCAGTATTTT
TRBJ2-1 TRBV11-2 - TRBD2 CASSLGTGTSFGNEQFF TGTGCCAGCAGCTTAGGTACCGGGACTAGCTTTGGCAATGAGCAGTTCTTC
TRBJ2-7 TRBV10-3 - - CAISVPGAYEQYF TGTGCCATCAGTGTCCCGGGGGCCTACGAGCAGTACTTC
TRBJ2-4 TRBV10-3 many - CAISDGVAKNIQYF TGTGCCATCAGTGACGGGGTGGCCAAAAACATTCAGTACTTC
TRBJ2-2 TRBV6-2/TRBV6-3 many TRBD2 CASSWTRDTGELFF TGTGCCAGCAGTTGGACTAGGGACACCGGGGAGCTGTTTTTT
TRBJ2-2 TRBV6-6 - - CASSRLSGELFF TGTGCCAGCAGTCGTCTTAGCGGGGAGCTGTTTTTT
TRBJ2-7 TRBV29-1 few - CSVEDAKGRMYEQYF TGCAGCGTTGAAGATGCGAAGGGTAGGATGTACGAGCAGTACTTC
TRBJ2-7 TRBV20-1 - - CSASDAQTNSYEQYF TGCAGTGCTTCGGACGCCCAAACGAACTCCTACGAGCAGTACTTC
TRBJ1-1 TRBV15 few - CATSLSGPEEAFF TGTGCCACCAGCCTTTCGGGGCCCGAGGAAGCTTTCTTT
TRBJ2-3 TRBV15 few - CATSYGRTNTQYF TGTGCCACCAGTTACGGGCGCACGAATACGCAGTATTTT